Listed here are 22 T cell receptor beta chains from one sample, sequenced in a study of memory CD8 T cells in hepatitis C reinfection. As for time point: late/post reinfection, 12 to 24 weeks after detection. No in vitro expansion preceded TCR sequencing of the sorted cells. Libraries were prepared by immunoSEQ multiplex PCR; TCRdb keeps only in-frame clonotypes and omits some of them. The sample holds some 44,000 clones, 85% to 90% seen once. The specimen was naive CD8+ T cells sorted from blood. The source of these receptors is a man aged 18 to 29 with hepatitis C virus infection.

This clone was observed a few times. V is TRBV4-1 and J is TRBJ1-1; 9 bases map to TRBD1. V dropped 1 base and J dropped 0; count of bases not matched to a gene: 9. The germline V gene encodes CDR1 MGHRA and CDR2 YSYEKL. The CDR3 contains 18 residues. CDR3 sequence reads: CASSQGGGQGRMNTEAFF. The CDR3 DNA reads TGCGCCAGCAGCCAAGGAGGGGGACAGGGACGTATGAACACTGAAGCTTTCTTT.

Turning to this clone: Mismatch with germline at one junction end may stem from a read error. The V and J genes are TRBV7-7 and TRBJ2-2; 8 bases align to TRBD1. The V gene's germline CDR1 is SSHAT and CDR2 FNYEAQ (reference sequence). The CDR3 covers 17 residues. The DNA of the CDR3 is TGTGCTAGCAGCCCGAACCGGGACAGGCAGAACACCGGGGAGCTGTTTTTT. Its protein is CASSPNRDRQNTGELFF.

This clone was recorded once. The genes are TRBV7-8 and TRBJ2-5; TRBD1 agrees at 8 bases. The CDR3 is made up of 16 amino acids. Unmatched junction bases numbered 12, after V lost 5 bases and J lost 4 bases. CDR1 and CDR2 from the germline V gene are SGHVS and FQNEAQ. In DNA form, the CDR3 reads TGTGCCAGCAGCCCCTGGGCAGGGGGCTCGGGAGAGACCCAGTACTTC. Amino acid sequence: CASSPWAGGSGETQYF. Full variable domain (remainder filled in from reference TRBV7-8 and TRBJ2-5): GAGVSQSPRYKVAKRGQDVALRCDPISGHVSLFWYQQALGQGPEFLTYFQNEAQLDKSGLPSDRFFAERPEGSVSTLKIQRTQQEDSAVYLCASSPWAGGSGETQYFGPGTRLLVL.

The chain is built from TRBV7-9 and TRBJ2-5; 10 bases fit TRBD2. The CDR3 has 15 residues. V lost 5 bases to trimming and J lost 7 bases; unmatched junction nucleotides: 10. CDR1 and CDR2 from the germline V gene are SEHNR and FQNEAQ (reference sequence). CDR3 DNA sequence: TGTGCCAGCAGCCCCAGTGAAAGCGGGGGGGGGACCCAGTACTTC. Protein sequence: CASSPSESGGGTQYF.

This rearrangement joins TRBV28 to TRBJ1-2; D uncertain. CDR1 is MDHEN and CDR2 is SYDVKM in the germline V gene. Trimming left V 5 bases short and J 5 bases short, with 6 bases between. This CDR3 spans 11 amino acids. The CDR3 loop is CASSREYGYTF. In DNA, the CDR3 is TGTGCCAGCAGTCGGGAATATGGCTACACCTTC.

V gene TRBV9 combines with J gene TRBJ2-5; TRBD2 matches at 8 bases. The J segment lost 1 base and the V segment lost 0 bases, leaving 2 bases of the junction unmatched. CDR1 and CDR2 from the germline V gene are SGDLS and YYNGEE. This CDR3 region has 15 residues. The CDR3 sequence is CASSVAGGAQETQYF. The CDR3 DNA sequence: TGTGCCAGCAGCGTAGCCGGGGGGGCCCAAGAGACCCAGTACTTC.

This sequence joins TRBV27 and TRBJ2-3; possibly TRBD2 for D (5 bases). Per germline, CDR1 MNHEY and CDR2 SMNVEV (reference sequence). The CDR3 length is 16 residues. V dropped 3 bases and J dropped 1 base, with 14 bases sitting between them. In nucleotides, the CDR3 is TGTGCCAGCAGTTTCCTCCAACCCGGGGGCACAGATACGCAGTATTTT. It encodes CASSFLQPGGTDTQYF.

J is TRBJ2-1 and V is TRBV9; 15 nucleotides match TRBD2. In germline, CDR1 is SGDLS, CDR2 YYNGEE. This CDR3 is built from 19 residues. The J segment lost 7 bases and the V segment lost 0 bases, leaving 11 bases of the junction unmatched. This CDR3 is CASSVAGGTSGRIGNEQFF. In nucleotides, the CDR3 is TGTGCCAGCAGCGTAGCTGGGGGGACTAGCGGGAGGATTGGGAATGAGCAGTTCTTC.

This chain uses TRBV6-5 with TRBJ1-6; TRBD1 matches 7 bases. Germline assignment: CDR1 MNHEY and CDR2 SVGAGI. CDR3 length: 16 amino acids. J lost 6 bases, V lost 0 bases, and 5 bases had no gene match. CDR3 bases: TGTGCCAGCAGTTACTCGACTGGGACAGTTAATTCACCCCTCCACTTT. It codes for CASSYSTGTVNSPLHF.

The rearrangement links TRBV27 to TRBJ2-7; 10 positions match TRBD1. Trimming removed 4 bases from V and 5 bases from J; junction bases left unmatched: 5. The germline V gene encodes CDR1 MNHEY and CDR2 SMNVEV (reference sequence). The CDR3 consists of 14 residues. The CDR3 sequence: CASSSTGGEHEQYV. The CDR3 nucleotides read TGTGCCAGCAGTTCGACAGGGGGCGAGCACGAGCAGTACGTC.

The table lists this clone with a few counts. The chain employs TRBV13 and TRBJ1-1; perhaps TRBD1 as D (5 bases). Germline V CDR1 and CDR2: PRHDT, FYEKMQ (reference sequence). CDR3 length: 13 residues. V lost 8 bases, J lost 1 base, and 11 bases lay in between. CDR3 loop: CASSGRANTEAFF. The CDR3 coding sequence is TGTGCCAGCTCGGGCAGGGCGAACACTGAAGCTTTCTTT.

The chain combines TRBV5-5 with TRBJ2-2, with 14 nucleotides matching TRBD2. After removal of 4 bases from V and 3 bases from J, the junction contained 8 bases not matched to a gene. CDR1 SGHKS and CDR2 YYEKEE come from the germline V gene (reference sequence). The CDR3 covers 18 residues. The CDR3 region is CASSPGTSGRGDTGELFF. CDR3 nucleotide sequence: TGTGCCAGCAGCCCCGGGACTAGCGGGAGAGGGGACACCGGGGAGCTGTTTTTT. Supplemented by reference TRBV5-5 and TRBJ2-2, the full variable domain reads DAGVTQSPTHLIKTRGQQVTLRCSPISGHKSVSWYQQVLGQGPQFIFQYYEKEERGRGNFPDRFSARQFPNYSSELNVNALLLGDSALYLCASSPGTSGRGDTGELFFGEGSRLTVL.

The rearrangement links TRBV19 to TRBJ2-3, with a possible D match to TRBD2 (5 bases). V lost 3 bases to trimming and J lost 5 bases, with 9 bases between them. This CDR3 is 13 amino acids long. Per germline, CDR1 LNHDA and CDR2 SQIVND (reference sequence). CDR3 amino acids: CASSIIAGDTQYF. The CDR3, as DNA: TGTGCCAGTAGTATTATCGCGGGAGATACGCAGTATTTT.

The chain couples TRBV4-1 to TRBJ1-2; TRBD1 is a possible D gene (5 bases). Germline CDR1 reads MGHRA; CDR2 reads YSYEKL. The length of the CDR3 is 15 residues. The ends were cut back, 1 base at V and 7 bases at J, with 16 bases in the middle. CDR3 in amino acids: CASSQVGSQGPGYTF. The CDR3 bases are TGCGCCAGCAGCCAAGTGGGTAGTCAGGGTCCTGGCTACACCTTC.

The chain combines TRBV9 with TRBJ2-6; possible D gene TRBD2, 7 bases. V was pared by 0 bases and J by 0 bases, with 16 bases between. The CDR3 loop spans 19 amino acids. In germline, CDR1 is SGDLS, CDR2 YYNGEE. CDR3 region: CASSVGRGGANSGANVLTF. Written as DNA, the CDR3 is TGTGCCAGCAGCGTAGGGCGTGGGGGGGCCAACTCTGGGGCCAACGTCCTGACTTTC.

The chain joins TRBV6-1 to TRBJ1-6; the D gene is possibly TRBD1 (6 bases). V was clipped by 6 bases and J by 1 base, with 7 bases between them. CDR3 length equals 14 residues. Germline V lookup: CDR1 MNHNS, CDR2 SASEGT. CDR3 in amino acids: CASRQGSYNSPLHF. Written as DNA, the CDR3 is TGTGCCAGCAGACAGGGATCCTATAATTCACCCCTCCACTTT.

The chain couples TRBV6-5 to TRBJ1-2, with TRBD1 identical over 9 bases. The CDR3 contains 14 residues. The V segment lost 4 bases and the J segment 8 bases; nucleotides outside the gene matches: 8. Germline assignment: CDR1 MNHEY and CDR2 SVGAGI. The CDR3 DNA reads TGTGCCAGCAGTTTAGGGACAGGGAATTTCGGCTACACCTTC. Translated: CASSLGTGNFGYTF.

The V and J genes are TRBV5-6 and TRBJ1-2, with D hard to call. V lost 2 bases and J lost 3, with 8 bases in between. The CDR3 is 13 amino acids. Germline V gene sequence: CDR1 SGHDT, CDR2 YYEEEE. CDR3 nucleotides: TGTGCCAGCAGCTTTTGGTCAGACTATGGCTACACCTTC. Residues: CASSFWSDYGYTF.

J is TRBJ1-5 and V is TRBV4-1, with D perhaps matching TRBD1 (5 bases). Germline assignment: CDR1 MGHRA and CDR2 YSYEKL. The CDR3 contains 15 residues. Trimming took 0 bases from V and 3 from J, leaving 9 bases between them. The CDR3 DNA reads TGCGCCAGCAGCCAAGATGCAGGGTCCAATCAGCCCCAGCATTTT. This encodes CASSQDAGSNQPQHF.

The genes are TRBV19 and TRBJ1-5; unclear D gene. The CDR3 is 14 residues long. The V and J ends lost 5 bases and 3 bases respectively, with 11 bases between them. Germline V gene data show CDR1 as LNHDA and CDR2 as SQIVND (reference sequence). The CDR3 nucleotides are TGTGCCAGTAGTGTAGGCCAGGCCAATCAGCCCCAGCATTTT. Translated: CASSVGQANQPQHF. Using reference TRBV19 and TRBJ1-5 for the parts outside the CDR3, the full variable domain is DGGITQSPKYLFRKEGQNVTLSCEQNLNHDAMYWYRQDPGQGLRLIYYSQIVNDFQKGDIAEGYSVSREKKESFPLTVTSAQKNPTAFYLCASSVGQANQPQHFGDGTRLSIL.

The chain couples TRBV19 to TRBJ1-5; possible D gene TRBD1, 5 bases. Germline assignment: CDR1 LNHDA and CDR2 SQIVND (reference sequence). Deletions cut 11 bases from V and 7 bases from J, with 12 bases between. The CDR3 consists of 11 residues. The CDR3 coding sequence is TGTGCCGGCAGGGTTTGGCAGCCCCAGCATTTT. Translating gives CAGRVWQPQHF.

This clone came up once. This chain links TRBV4-1 with TRBJ1-2; 10 bases are a match to TRBD1. Trimming removed 1 base from V and 7 bases from J; junction bases left unmatched: 9. There are 16 residues in the CDR3. Germline V gene sequence: CDR1 MGHRA, CDR2 YSYEKL. The CDR3 region is CASSQALGQGIAGYTF. The DNA for the CDR3 is TGCGCCAGCAGCCAAGCCCTGGGACAGGGGATCGCTGGCTACACCTTC.